This T cell receptor (beta chain) was documented in a study of neurological immune-mediated disorders. Study findings and constraints: In HTLV-1-associated myelopathy, TCR clonal expansion was greatest, and in multiple sclerosis it was least, below healthy controls.

The V gene's germline CDR1 is SQVTM and CDR2 ANQGSEA. The CDR3 contains 13 residues. V was clipped by 5 bases and J by 2 bases; unmatched bases: 6. This clonotype was seen many times. What it binds is unknown. Over 170 million TCR-beta sequences from 15-18 subjects came out of each sequencing run. TCRdb called the 5' RACE reads again in MiXCR, with one record for every CDR3 protein. The data show over 35,000 distinct CDR3 sequences, with roughly 13% seen just once and roughly 1.3% held by the top ten. This sequence originates from a female donor in good health. The gene calls are TRBV29-1 and TRBJ2-7; 7 bases fit TRBD1. Sequencing was carried out using PBMCs. As DNA, the CDR3 is TGCAGCGTTCAAGGGACAGTCGCCTACGAGCAGTACTTC. It codes for CSVQGTVAYEQYF.